Each of the 27 T cell receptor beta chains below was sequenced from the same sample in a study of T cells in Graves' hyperthyroidism and ophthalmopathy. Amplification of TCR beta CDR3 regions was performed using RNA transcripts as template. In the first-round RT-PCR of the TCR CDR3, the HTBI primer set was used. In TCRdb, the multiplex PCR reads were re-called with MiXCR into one record per CDR3 protein. The profile shows about 290,000 distinct CDR3 sequences, roughly 13% of them singletons. Sequencing was performed on blood. These receptors originate from a middle-aged woman with Graves' hyperthyroidism.

This clonotype has a count of ten or more. The chain couples TRBV30 to TRBJ1-6; 7 nucleotides line up with TRBD1. CDR3 length: 14 amino acids. J lost 9 bases, V lost 3 bases, and 8 bases had no gene match. CDR1 and CDR2 from the germline V gene are GTSNPN and SVGIG (reference sequence). CDR3 coding DNA: TGTGCCTGGAGGTTAAGGGACAGCGGTTCACCCCTCCACTTT. This translates into CAWRLRDSGSPLHF.

The table lists this clonotype with a few counts. The chain uses TRBV5-4 and TRBJ2-1; 8 nucleotides agree with TRBD2. J lost 9 bases, V lost 2 bases, and 4 bases had no gene match. This CDR3 is built from 13 residues. CDR1 and CDR2 (germline): SGHNT, YYREEE (reference sequence). DNA for the CDR3: TGTGCCAGCAGCTTTAATAGCGGGATTGAGCAGTTCTTC. Translating it yields CASSFNSGIEQFF.

The chain employs TRBV19 and TRBJ2-5; TRBD1 is a possible D gene (5 bases). The length of the CDR3 is 13 residues. Trimming took 7 bases from V and 5 from J, leaving 14 bases between them. Per the germline V gene, CDR1 is LNHDA and CDR2 is SQIVND (reference sequence). CDR3 coding DNA: TGTGCCAGTAACCCCAGGGTTGGGGAGACCCAGTACTTC. Its translation is CASNPRVGETQYF.

The chain joins TRBV7-2 to TRBJ1-6, with a weak D call TRBD1 (6 bases). Germline V lookup: CDR1 SGHTA, CDR2 FQGNSA. The V end was cut by 3 bases, the J end by 3 bases, with 18 bases between. The length of the CDR3 is 18 residues. CDR3 DNA sequence: TGTGCCAGCAGCTTTAGCCCTGGGGGCTTCAACTATAATTCACCCCTCCACTTT. Encoded protein: CASSFSPGGFNYNSPLHF.

The sample holds many counts of this clonotype. The chain recombines TRBV7-9 with TRBJ2-1; 8 bases are a match to TRBD2. Per germline, CDR1 SEHNR and CDR2 FQNEAQ (reference sequence). The ends lost 5 bases at V and 3 bases at J; junction bases unmatched: 6. The CDR3 has 15 residues. The CDR3 DNA is TGTGCCAGCAGCCCAAGCGGGAGTTTCTACAATGAGCAGTTCTTC. Its translation: CASSPSGSFYNEQFF.

The chain employs TRBV19 and TRBJ2-7; the D gene is possibly TRBD2 (5 bases). The CDR3 runs 13 residues. V lost 7 bases, J lost 0 bases, and 10 bases lay in between. Germline CDR1 and CDR2: LNHDA and SQIVND (reference sequence). This chain's CDR3 is CASNIGLSYEQYF. The CDR3 coding sequence is TGTGCCAGTAATATCGGACTCTCCTACGAGCAGTACTTC.

The chain recombines TRBV6-5 with TRBJ2-1; 8 positions match TRBD2. Looked up from germline, CDR1 is MNHEY and CDR2 is SVGAGI. This CDR3 is built from 15 residues. V was clipped by 2 bases and J by 8 bases; unmatched bases: 8. CDR3 in DNA: TGTGCCAGCAGTTACGACGGGAGGGCCAAGCATGAGCAGTTCTTC. This encodes CASSYDGRAKHEQFF.

Ten or more counts support this clonotype. This chain connects TRBV28 to TRBJ1-5, with D possibly TRBD1 on 5 matching bases. The CDR3 is 14 residues long. Germline V gene data show CDR1 as MDHEN and CDR2 as SYDVKM. The V end lost 3 bases, the J end lost 6 bases, and 12 bases lay between the germline ends. CDR3 protein: CASSLGEYGQPQHF. The CDR3 coding sequence is TGTGCCAGCAGTTTGGGGGAATACGGTCAGCCCCAGCATTTT. The variable domain in full, completed from reference TRBV28 and TRBJ1-5, reads DVKVTQSSRYLVKRTGEKVFLECVQDMDHENMFWYRQDPGLGLRLIYFSYDVKMKEKGDIPEGYSVSREKKERFSLILESASTNQTSMYLCASSLGEYGQPQHFGDGTRLSIL.

This clonotype was detected many times. J is TRBJ1-5 and V is TRBV6-1; TRBD1 might be the D (5 bases). CDR1 is MNHNS and CDR2 is SASEGT in the germline V gene. Trimming took 5 bases from V and 4 from J, leaving 9 bases between them. CDR3 length: 13 amino acids. Here the CDR3 reads CASSWDGNQPQHF. In nucleotides, the CDR3 is TGTGCCAGCAGTTGGGACGGGAATCAGCCCCAGCATTTT.

This clonotype was seen repeatedly, ten times or more. This chain uses TRBV20-1 with TRBJ1-6, with TRBD1 matching over 12 bases. The V segment lost 1 base and the J segment 7 bases; nucleotides outside the gene matches: 5. The germline gives CDR1 DFQATT, CDR2 SNEGSKA (reference sequence). The CDR3 is 16 residues long. DNA of the CDR3: TGCAGTGCTAGAGCCGGGACAGGGGGCAAAAATTCACCCCTCCACTTT. Amino acid sequence: CSARAGTGGKNSPLHF.

Ten or more counts support this clonotype. The V gene is TRBV28, the J gene TRBJ1-4; 9 bases line up with TRBD1. The V and J ends lost 5 bases and 4 bases, in that order; junction bases with no gene match: 5. Per the germline V gene, CDR1 is MDHEN and CDR2 is SYDVKM. The CDR3 is 15 amino acids. CDR3 DNA sequence: TGTGCCAGCAGTACGGGACAGGGAGTTAATGAAAAACTGTTTTTT. Translated: CASSTGQGVNEKLFF.

This rearrangement joins TRBV6-1 to TRBJ2-7; the D gene is possibly TRBD2 (6 bases). The CDR3 spans 12 residues. Per the germline V gene, CDR1 is MNHNS and CDR2 is SASEGT. CDR3 sequence reads: CAPREWGYEQYF. CDR3 bases: TGTGCACCCCGGGAGTGGGGCTACGAGCAGTACTTC.

This clonotype was counted at least ten times. This chain uses TRBV5-8 with TRBJ2-1; 9 bases match TRBD2. Germline-derived CDR1 and CDR2 are SGHTS and YDEGEE. The CDR3 is made up of 14 amino acids. V shed 2 bases and J 8 bases; nucleotides not matched to a gene: 5. CDR3 nucleotides: TGTGCCAGCAGCTTTAGCGGGAGTAGGGATGAGCAGTTCTTC. This encodes CASSFSGSRDEQFF.

Ten or more counts support this clonotype. J is TRBJ2-5 and V is TRBV27; no clear D. CDR3 length: 13 residues. Between the trimmed V and J ends, which lost 6 bases and 5 bases, there was a span of 13 bases. Germline V gene lookup returns CDR1 MNHEY and CDR2 SMNVEV (reference sequence). For the CDR3, the DNA is TGTGCCAGCAGCCTCTCCGTAGAGGAGACCCAGTACTTC. It is translated as CASSLSVEETQYF.

This sequence joins TRBV4-1 and TRBJ2-1; 9 bases agree with TRBD2. Trimming cost V 4 bases and J 9 bases; bases outside gene matches: 7. CDR1 is MGHRA, CDR2 YSYEKL, per germline. The CDR3 contains 14 residues. As DNA, the CDR3 is TGCGCCAGCAGCCCCCGGGGTAGCGGGAGTGAGCAGTTCTTC. It codes for CASSPRGSGSEQFF.

The gene calls are TRBV20-1 and TRBJ2-7, with 8 bases fitting TRBD2. Germline V gene lookup returns CDR1 DFQATT and CDR2 SNEGSKA (reference sequence). Trimming cost V 5 bases and J 3 bases; bases outside gene matches: 12. This CDR3 spans 15 amino acids. The CDR3 nucleotides read TGCAGTGCTCGAGGTCGGACTAGCTACAGCTACGAGCAGTACTTC. It specifies CSARGRTSYSYEQYF.

The V and J genes are TRBV20-1 and TRBJ2-1; D possibly corresponds to TRBD2 (6 bases). Trimming took 6 bases from V and 4 from J, leaving 19 bases between them. The CDR3 has 15 amino acids. Germline CDR1 and CDR2: DFQATT and SNEGSKA (reference sequence). In nucleotides, the CDR3 is TGCAGTGCCAGTGGAGGGGACTCTCTATACAATGAGCAGTTCTTC. Residues: CSASGGDSLYNEQFF.

This clonotype was counted ten times or more. The gene calls are TRBV19 and TRBJ1-5, with a tentative D call TRBD1 (5 bases). The CDR3 runs to 14 residues. The V end lost 11 bases, the J end lost 2 bases, and 16 bases lay between the germline ends. Germline V gene data show CDR1 as LNHDA and CDR2 as SQIVND (reference sequence). In DNA form, the CDR3 reads TGTGCCTCCCGCCGGGGGAACGGCAATCAGCCCCAGCATTTT. Residues: CASRRGNGNQPQHF.

This clonotype showed up many times. The chain has TRBV24-1 and TRBJ2-5, with D maybe TRBD1 (5 bases). Looked up from germline, CDR1 is KGHDR and CDR2 is SFDVKD. CDR3 length: 13 amino acids. Deletions cut 8 bases from V and 7 bases from J, with 16 bases between. CDR3 nucleotides: TGTGCCACCAACCTCCTAGTAGGGGCGACCCAGTACTTC. Protein product: CATNLLVGATQYF.

This clonotype was detected ten times or more. The V and J genes are TRBV12-3 or TRBV12-4 and TRBJ2-2, with D possibly TRBD2 on 5 matching bases. V lost 0 bases to trimming and J lost 5 bases, with 13 bases between them. The CDR3 loop spans 16 amino acids. The CDR3 DNA is TGTGCCAGCAGTTTAGCCGGGGAAGAAGGAACCGGGGAGCTGTTTTTT. It translates to CASSLAGEEGTGELFF.

This clonotype was seen at least ten times. V and J are TRBV11-2 and TRBJ2-7; the match to TRBD1 covers 8 bases. There are 17 residues in the CDR3. The germline V gene encodes CDR1 SGHAT and CDR2 FQNNGV. J lost 2 bases, V lost 5 bases, and 14 bases had no gene match. The CDR3 DNA reads as TGTGCCAGCAGCCAGGGGGCGGGGACGGTCCTCACCTACGAGCAGTACTTC. Translation gives CASSQGAGTVLTYEQYF.

Details on this clonotype: A much bigger clone sits one base away, suggesting this may be a read error. The chain uses TRBV27 and TRBJ1-5; D possibly corresponds to TRBD1 (5 bases). The CDR3 spans 14 residues. Trimming took 5 bases from V and 3 from J, leaving 11 bases between them. CDR1 is MNHEY and CDR2 is SMNVEV in the germline V gene (reference sequence). CDR3 residues: CASSPGTDNQPQHF. CDR3 bases: TGTGCCAGCAGTCCTGGGACGGACAATCAGCCCCAGCATTTT.

This chain links TRBV4-1 with TRBJ2-3; no definite D call. The CDR3 has 14 amino acids. Trimming removed 0 bases at V and 6 bases at J, with 10 bases between. Germline CDR1 is MGHRA and CDR2 is YSYEKL. In DNA, the CDR3 is TGCGCCAGCAGCCAAGAACATTGGGGTGATACGCAGTATTTT. This gives the protein CASSQEHWGDTQYF.

This clonotype appeared many times. One junction end does not reproduce the germline sequence, and a read error may be involved. This rearrangement joins TRBV5-1 to TRBJ2-3; D is perhaps TRBD1 (5 bases). The CDR3 contains 15 residues. Per the germline V gene, CDR1 is SGHRS and CDR2 is YFSETQ. CDR3 loop: CASRLGHAFTDTQYF. Written as DNA, the CDR3 is TGCGCCAGCAGATTGGGGCACGCATTCACAGATACGCAGTATTTT.

This clonotype occurred many times. This rearrangement joins TRBV28 to TRBJ2-3; D gene uncertain. V lost 6 bases and J lost 2, with 3 bases in between. Germline values: CDR1 MDHEN, CDR2 SYDVKM. This CDR3 is 11 amino acids long. The CDR3 sequence is CASSTTDTQYF. The DNA for the CDR3 is TGTGCCAGCAGCACCACAGATACGCAGTATTTT.

Ten or more counts support this clonotype. The rearrangement links TRBV7-8 to TRBJ1-2; TRBD1 aligns across 9 bases. Germline CDR1 is SGHVS and CDR2 is FQNEAQ. V was pared by 5 bases and J by 5 bases, with 15 bases of the junction left unmatched. This CDR3 is built from 17 residues. CDR3 sequence (DNA): TGTGCCAGCAGCCATCTTACCCGGGACAGGGATGGTTATGGCTACACCTTC. Translation gives CASSHLTRDRDGYGYTF.

This clonotype was seen a few times. This chain joins TRBV7-6 and TRBJ1-6; D might be TRBD1 (5 bases). This CDR3 region has 13 residues. Trimming pared 6 bases from V and 7 bases from J, leaving 10 bases between. Germline V gene lookup returns CDR1 SGHVS and CDR2 FNYEAQ. The CDR3 DNA follows: TGTGCCAGCAGGAGAGAGGGGAATTCACCCCTCCACTTT. Protein product: CASRREGNSPLHF.